This record covers a single TCR beta chain. This sample stems from a study of CD8 T cells in Susac syndrome. Random hexamers were used to reverse transcribe the RNA input (about 0.5 to 1 ug). A single record per CDR3 protein comes from TCRdb applying MiXCR to the immunoSEQ multiplex PCR reads. There are about 190,000 distinct CDR3 sequences in the sample; 90% to 95% occur only once, and approximately 0.1% lies in the top ten. V lost 2 bases and J lost 10; bases outside the gene matches: 13. This CDR3 contains 14 residues. The germline gives CDR1 SQVTM, CDR2 ANQGSEA. TCR beta sequencing covered blood CD8+ and CD4+ T cells.

The source material was CD4+ T cells from PBMCs. The sequence was collected from a human donor in good health. The gene calls are TRBV29-1 and TRBJ2-5; TRBD1 matches 7 bases. CDR3 nucleotides: TGCAGCGTTGAAACAGGGGCTACGGATGGGGTCCAGTACTTC. Protein product: CSVETGATDGVQYF.